This T cell receptor beta chain was identified in a study of cytomegalovirus exposure and HLA in healthy donors. The study, taken as a whole, reports: In a later analysis, at a false discovery rate of 0.05, roughly 18,000 TCR beta sequences were associated with HLA alleles. When analyzed later, a missense DCLRE1C variant was found to be linked to TCR beta V- and J-gene trimming.

For this clone: Its antigen remains unknown.

The primer mix had 60 Vbeta and 13 Jbeta primers. Sequencing was performed with immunoSEQ multiplex PCR; in TCRdb, only in-frame clones are kept and a portion is missing. The sample carries hundreds of thousands of clones, about 88% recorded once. The sequence was obtained from a girl aged 2-10 years in good health and CMV-seronegative. The sample taken for sequencing was PBMCs.

The CDR3, as DNA: TGTGCCAGCAGCTTGACTAGCCCTTCAAGGGGGGAGCTGTTTTTT. Protein: CASSLTSPSRGELFF. This sequence joins TRBV7-9 and TRBJ2-2, with 7 bases that match TRBD2. Trimming removed 3 bases from V and 8 bases from J; junction bases left unmatched: 9. Per germline, CDR1 SEHNR and CDR2 FQNEAQ (reference sequence). The CDR3 contains 15 residues.